These 15 T cell receptor beta chains were all obtained from the same sample, sequenced in a study of follicular helper T cells after annual influenza vaccination. The time point: 2015-2016 season, pre-vaccination. Only in-frame clones appear in the TCRdb table, and some are missing; sequencing was by immunoSEQ multiplex PCR. The sample comprises 1,500 to 2,000 clones, almost 85% of which are singletons, and about 4.5% rests with the top ten. The sequenced sample was CXCR5+ CD38- circulating T follicular helper cells from blood, obtained on the day of influenza vaccination. Subset reported: circulating Tfh, non-naive CD4+CXCR5+PD-1+ (ICOS+CD38+ or ICOS-CD38-). The receptors come from an adult who received the influenza vaccine.

J is TRBJ2-3 and V is TRBV2; D call uncertain. V was clipped by 7 bases and J by 6 bases, with 17 bases between them. The CDR3 length is 14 residues. Germline CDR1 and CDR2: SNHLY and FYNNEI. CDR3 DNA: TGTGCCAGCACACCACTAACAGTTATGGATACGCAGTATTTT. As protein: CASTPLTVMDTQYF.

The chain employs TRBV5-4 and TRBJ2-1; D may be TRBD1 (6 bases). Per germline, CDR1 SGHNT and CDR2 YYREEE (reference sequence). This CDR3 contains 16 residues. V was trimmed by 4 bases and J by 3 bases, leaving 17 bases between them. The CDR3 bases are TGTGCCAGCAGCCAGAAGACAGGCCAGGACTACAATGAGCAGTTCTTC. Its translation is CASSQKTGQDYNEQFF.

The chain is built from TRBV6-6 and TRBJ1-2; D is uncertain. The CDR3 contains 12 residues. V lost 6 bases to trimming and J lost 7 bases, with 12 bases between them. CDR1 and CDR2 from the germline V gene are MNHNY and SVGAGI (reference sequence). CDR3 DNA: TGTGCCAGCAGCCTCGAGTGGGGTGGCTACACCTTC. Translation: CASSLEWGGYTF.

The DNA of the CDR3 is TGTGCCAGCTCACCACAGGGGGGGTCCGGGGCCAACGTCCTGACTTTC. Amino acids: CASSPQGGSGANVLTF. The chain recombines TRBV18 with TRBJ2-6; a possible D gene is TRBD2 (7 bases). Trimming took 1 base from V and 4 from J, leaving 11 bases between them. The length of the CDR3 is 16 residues. CDR1 and CDR2 from the germline V gene are KGHSH and LQKENI.

J is TRBJ1-2 and V is TRBV5-6, with D possibly TRBD1 on 6 matching bases. The CDR3 is made up of 16 amino acids. Germline V gene lookup returns CDR1 SGHDT and CDR2 YYEEEE. V lost 4 bases, J lost 8 bases, and 24 bases lay in between. The CDR3: CASSPRMRGFGGGYTF. In DNA, the CDR3 is TGTGCCAGCAGCCCGCGAATGAGGGGGTTCGGTGGAGGCTACACCTTC.

The rearrangement uses TRBV2 and TRBJ2-5; 7 bases fit TRBD1. Per germline, CDR1 SNHLY and CDR2 FYNNEI. Losses at the gene ends were 5 bases for V and 1 base for J; bases not matched to a gene: 10. The CDR3 spans 16 residues. CDR3 loop: CASSTGQATVQETQYF. The CDR3 bases are TGTGCCAGCAGTACTGGACAGGCGACCGTCCAAGAGACCCAGTACTTC.

This clone was counted a single time. The rearrangement uses TRBV30 and TRBJ2-1; no definite D call. The CDR3 consists of 13 residues. Trimming pared 3 bases from V and 3 bases from J, leaving 9 bases between. Germline loops: CDR1 GTSNPN, CDR2 SVGIG (reference sequence). CDR3 nucleotides: TGTGCCTGGAGGGAGTACATCTACAATGAGCAGTTCTTC. Protein product: CAWREYIYNEQFF.

The rearrangement links TRBV7-8 to TRBJ1-1; TRBD1 might be the D (6 bases). From germline, CDR1 is SGHVS and CDR2 FQNEAQ. V lost 3 bases, J lost 1 base, and 12 bases lay in between. CDR3 length equals 15 residues. The CDR3 protein is CASSFGGGENTEAFF. CDR3 coding DNA: TGTGCCAGCAGCTTTGGAGGGGGAGAGAACACTGAAGCTTTCTTT. Drawing the rest from reference TRBV7-8 and TRBJ1-1, the complete variable domain is GAGVSQSPRYKVAKRGQDVALRCDPISGHVSLFWYQQALGQGPEFLTYFQNEAQLDKSGLPSDRFFAERPEGSVSTLKIQRTQQEDSAVYLCASSFGGGENTEAFFGQGTRLTVV.

This chain joins TRBV10-1 and TRBJ2-2; D is perhaps TRBD1 or TRBD2 (6 bases each). Germline V CDR1 and CDR2: WNHNN, SYGVQD (reference sequence). V was clipped by 2 bases and J by 5 bases, with 12 bases between them. The CDR3 contains 15 residues. The CDR3 is CASSESRGQTGELFF. CDR3 bases: TGCGCCAGCAGTGAGAGCCGGGGGCAAACCGGGGAGCTGTTTTTT.

The gene calls are TRBV2 and TRBJ1-1, with TRBD1 as a possible D gene (5 bases). This CDR3 contains 17 residues. Germline assignment: CDR1 SNHLY and CDR2 FYNNEI. V was clipped by 3 bases and J by 1 base, with 18 bases between them. Here the CDR3 DNA reads TGTGCCAGCAGTGACCAGGTACAGGTTGCAGCGAACACTGAAGCTTTCTTT. This codes for CASSDQVQVAANTEAFF.

The J gene is TRBJ2-3, the V gene TRBV6-1; 12 bases map to TRBD1. With V trimmed by 2 bases and J by 6 bases, 3 bases remained unmatched. Looked up from germline, CDR1 is MNHNS and CDR2 is SASEGT. The CDR3 length is 15 residues. CDR3 nucleotide sequence: TGTGCCAGCAGTGAACCGGGACAGGGGGCGGATACGCAGTATTTT. As protein: CASSEPGQGADTQYF.

The V gene is TRBV15, the J gene TRBJ1-2; tentative D call: TRBD1 (5 bases). The CDR3 is 15 residues long. Germline-derived CDR1 and CDR2 are LNHNV and YYDKDF (reference sequence). The V end lost 3 bases, the J end lost 2 bases, and 13 bases lay between the germline ends. The chain's CDR3 is CATSSEWGDNYGYTF. CDR3 in DNA: TGTGCCACCAGCAGTGAATGGGGGGACAACTATGGCTACACCTTC.

This clone was detected only once. This chain joins TRBV2 and TRBJ2-1; 7 bases fit TRBD2. Germline CDR1 is SNHLY and CDR2 is FYNNEI. The CDR3 is made up of 14 amino acids. J lost 9 bases, V lost 6 bases, and 11 bases had no gene match. The CDR3 region has the DNA TGTGCCAGCAGGTCAAGCGGGAAAGGTGGTGAGCAGTTCTTC. Protein product: CASRSSGKGGEQFF.

The chain is built from TRBV6-1 and TRBJ1-1; D is undetermined. Trimming removed 2 bases from V and 7 bases from J, with 20 bases in between. This CDR3 spans 16 amino acids. Germline loops: CDR1 MNHNS, CDR2 SASEGT. The CDR3 DNA reads as TGTGCCAGCAGTGAATCTGGGTTTTACGTCGGGGATGAAGCTTTCTTT. Translated: CASSESGFYVGDEAFF.

This rearrangement joins TRBV30 to TRBJ2-1; 7 bases map to TRBD1. There are 14 residues in the CDR3. The germline gives CDR1 GTSNPN, CDR2 SVGIG (reference sequence). Trimming cost V 3 bases and J 6 bases; bases outside gene matches: 8. The CDR3 here is CAWRETGSRNEQFF. For the CDR3, the DNA is TGTGCCTGGAGGGAGACAGGGTCCCGCAATGAGCAGTTCTTC. Looking up the rest from reference TRBV30 and TRBJ2-1 gives the full variable domain: SQTIHQWPATLVQPVGSPLSLECTVEGTSNPNLYWYRQAAGRGLQLLFYSVGIGQISSEVPQNLSASRPQDRQFILSSKKLLLSDSGFYLCAWRETGSRNEQFFGPGTRLTVL.